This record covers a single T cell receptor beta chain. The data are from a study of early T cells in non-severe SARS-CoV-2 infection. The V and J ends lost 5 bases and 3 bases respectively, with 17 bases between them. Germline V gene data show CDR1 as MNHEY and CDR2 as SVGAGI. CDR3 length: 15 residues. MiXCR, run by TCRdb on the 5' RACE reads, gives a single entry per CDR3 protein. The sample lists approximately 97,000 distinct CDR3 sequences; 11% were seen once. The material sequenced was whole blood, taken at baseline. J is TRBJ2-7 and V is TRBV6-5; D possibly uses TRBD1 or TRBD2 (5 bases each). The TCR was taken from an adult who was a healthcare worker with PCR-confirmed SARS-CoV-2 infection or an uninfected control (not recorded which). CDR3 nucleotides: TGTGCCAGCAGTCGCTCTGCGAGGGACGGCTACGAGCAGTACTTC. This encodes CASSRSARDGYEQYF.